A single T cell receptor beta chain is shown here with its context. Which antigen it targets is not known. One base away there is no much larger clone; base qualities are not given. These data belong to a study of blood T cell repertoires in COVID-19 (dated by TCRdb to the early 2020s). At the level of the whole study: The collaborator samples originated in the United States, Italy and Spain and spanned the acute and convalescent phases of COVID-19. The prospective study material was composed of cDNA or gDNA derived from T cells, B-cell-depleted T cells, or PBMCs. Deeply sampled blood TCRbeta repertoires from subjects exposed to, actively infected with, or recovered from COVID-19 were included in the dataset. The repertoires were made available in a free public database intended to serve as a resource for research on the immune response to SARS-CoV-2. The samples were drawn from two sources: the first 160 participants of the ongoing ImmuneRACE study, and 950 to 1,500 subjects contributed by 6 global collaborators. Nearly every sample came with metadata listing a de-identified subject ID, COVID-19 status, age in years and sex. Where available, HLA class I and class II types were taken from metadata supplied by the sample provider and were not determined by assay-based typing. Broader findings and caveats from the paper: Clinical and demographic metadata were provided uncurated, with the amount varying by source and participant.

The CDR3 sequence holds 15 residues, the cysteine and phenylalanine included. The only DNA kept is the CDR3, 45 bases in frame from the first base. The germline V gene gives CDR1 as MGHDK and CDR2 as SYGVNS. The germline V end is reduced by 3 bases and the J end by 2 bases; junction bases left unmatched: 6. The collaborating institutions used their own protocols to collect whole blood in K2EDTA tubes. Collaborator samples were shipped for TCRbeta analysis as frozen whole blood, isolated PBMCs, or DNA extracted from either sample type. The immunoSEQ Assay, a bias-controlled multiplex PCR, was used to amplify TCRbeta CDR3 regions from genomic DNA. Per the original workflow: Nucleated cell counts per sample were estimated from amplification of reference gene primers within the assay. To quantify the absolute abundance of each unique TCRbeta CDR3 rearrangement, sequence reads were collapsed and filtered. For each sample, productive Simpson clonality was calculated as the square root of Simpson's diversity index over productive rearrangements. The immuneACCESS repertoire file appears here via TCRdb, limited to in-frame rearrangements. These files lack a portion of the clones; in checked studies, under half of the deficit traces to unresolved V genes, and the cause of the others is not known. The DNA was the basis for D and trimming; V, J and clone size are from that table. The table for this sample lists more than 150,000 clones; about 79% of them were counted only once. Of the sample, approximately 26% is held by the ten largest clones.

Sequences were obtained from peripheral blood. This TCR was sampled from a woman aged 70-85 years with acute or convalescent COVID-19. The rearranged chain carries TRBV25-1 and TRBJ2-7, with 8 bases in between that match TRBD2. The nucleotide sequence is TGTGCCAGCAGTGATTCGGGGGGGCGGACCTACGAGCAGTACTTC. The translation is CASSDSGGRTYEQYF.